This T cell receptor beta chain was recovered during a study of T cells after yellow fever vaccination. Study details: Where fractions had low cell numbers, libraries were prepared from them with the SMART-Seq v4 Ultra Low Input RNA kit. Study results and limitations: High-abundance clonotypes from the bulk population could contaminate FACS-sorted repertoires. Reappearing after the booster were most of the clones from primary vaccination (about 95% CD4, 88% CD8).

Each CDR3 protein is one row after TCRdb ran MiXCR on the 5' RACE reads. The sample consists of around 340,000 distinct CDR3 sequences, around 13% of them appearing once. With regard to this clonotype: Antigen specificity is unknown.

The CDR3 has 16 amino acids. The germline CDR1 and CDR2 sequences are LGHNA and YSLEER. Trimming stripped 0 bases from V and 6 bases from J, with 15 bases between. Here the sequenced sample was CD4+ T cells sorted from PBMCs, taken 15 days after the yellow fever booster vaccination. V is TRBV4-3 and J is TRBJ1-5; possible D gene TRBD1, 6 bases. This sequence was found in a man aged 18 to 29 who received the YFV17D yellow fever vaccine. CDR3 nucleotides: TGCGCCAGCAGCCAAGAGGCGGTAGGGGGGGGTCAGCCCCAGCATTTT. It is translated as CASSQEAVGGGQPQHF.